This T cell receptor (beta chain) was recorded in a study of T cells in Graves' hyperthyroidism and ophthalmopathy. Study-level results: In the analysis, a 13 V-J model separated ophthalmopathy from stable hyperthyroidism.

Exclusion criteria comprised uncontrolled infection, other autoimmune disease, pregnancy or lactation. About this clonotype itself: Its antigen is currently unknown.

From RNA transcripts, TCR beta CDR3 regions were amplified. In the first-round RT-PCR of the TCR CDR3, the HTBI primer set was used. TCRdb itself ran the multiplex PCR reads through MiXCR, one entry per CDR3 protein. The sample has hundreds of thousands of distinct CDR3 sequences; around 15% are singletons. The sequence derives from a woman aged 18-29 years with Graves' hyperthyroidism. The sequencing input was blood.

The CDR3 loop is CASNRRLVGGNEQFF. The CDR3 DNA reads as TGTGCCAGCAATAGAAGGCTAGTAGGGGGCAATGAGCAGTTCTTC. V and J are TRBV6-2 or TRBV6-3 and TRBJ2-1, with D tentatively TRBD1 (6 bases). The CDR3 length is 15 residues. V shed 7 bases and J shed 6 bases, with 19 bases lying between them. CDR1 and CDR2 (germline): MNHEY, SVGEGT.